A selection of T cell receptor beta chains follows, all from one sample in a study of response to subunit inactivated influenza vaccine. TCRdb itself ran the RT-PCR reads through MiXCR, one entry per CDR3 protein. The sample lists about 650,000 distinct CDR3 sequences; less than 15% were seen once. The source material was PBMCs from blood, sampled about 14 days before vaccination. These receptors came from a man aged 50-59 years who received an inactivated influenza vaccine. Each CDR3 is given with its conserved first and last residue. The D gene is left open where the match is weak. Size tells how often a clone was seen (once, few, many) or the class of an expanded clone, and some rows leave it out.

cdr3_nt	cdr3_aa	clone_size	d_call	v_call	j_call
TGTGCCAGCACCCTCGGGGGGTTGGATGAGCAGTTCTTC	CASTLGGLDEQFF	.	TRBD2	TRBV7-3	TRBJ2-1
TGTGCCACCGCTATCCAACTAGCGGGGGGGACAGATACGCAGTATTTT	CATAIQLAGGTDTQYF	.	TRBD2	TRBV6-2/TRBV6-3	TRBJ2-3
TGTGCCAGCAGCCCCCGCCCCCGCCACGGGGAGCTGTTTTTT	CASSPRPRHGELFF	few	.	TRBV13	TRBJ2-2
TGTGCCAGCAGGAGACAGGGGGCTCTGGAGACCCAGTACTTC	CASRRQGALETQYF	.	TRBD1	TRBV12-3/TRBV12-4	TRBJ2-5
TGTGCCAGCAGCCTACCCGGGACCGGGAACACTGAAGCTTTCTTT	CASSLPGTGNTEAFF	.	.	TRBV3-1	TRBJ1-1
TGTGCCAGCAGTGAATCTTCTAGCGGAGACTCCTACGAGCAGTACTTC	CASSESSSGDSYEQYF	once	TRBD2	TRBV2	TRBJ2-7
TGCGCCAGCAGCTTGGCGGTGGCAGGGGGATACAATGAGCAGTTCTTC	CASSLAVAGGYNEQFF	few	TRBD1	TRBV5-1	TRBJ2-1
TGTGCCAGCAGCTTAGGGGGGAGCACAGATACGCAGTATTTT	CASSLGGSTDTQYF	many	.	TRBV5-1	TRBJ2-3
TGTGCCATCAGTCCGGACAGGGGGCACGGGGAGCTGTTTTTT	CAISPDRGHGELFF	few	TRBD1	TRBV10-3	TRBJ2-2
TGTGCTACGACTCACCTCATAGCGGGAACCTACGAGCAGTACTTC	CATTHLIAGTYEQYF	once	TRBD2	TRBV12-5	TRBJ2-7
TGTGCCAGCAGTTTATACAGCCCTGAAGCTTTCTTT	CASSLYSPEAFF	many	.	TRBV12-3/TRBV12-4	TRBJ1-1
TGTGCCAGCAGTTACGGCTTGGAGGATCAGCCCCAGCATTTT	CASSYGLEDQPQHF	many	.	TRBV6-2/TRBV6-3	TRBJ1-5
TGTGCCAGCAGCAGAGGGACTAGCTATGAGCAGTTCTTC	CASSRGTSYEQFF	.	TRBD2	TRBV7-9	TRBJ2-1
TGCAGCGCCTACCAGGGGGCCCACGGCGAGCAGTACTTC	CSAYQGAHGEQYF	many	TRBD1	TRBV29-1	TRBJ2-7
TGTGCCAGCAGCTTTGGGACAGACAACTATGGCTACACCTTC	CASSFGTDNYGYTF	few	TRBD1	TRBV5-5	TRBJ1-2